This T cell receptor (beta chain) was profiled in a study of CD8 T cells in ankylosing spondylitis. Study-level points and caveats: Reports say disease-linked clones showed up significantly more in matched ankylosing spondylitis synovial fluid. Disease-linked clones bore a CD8+ phenotype, appearing relatively rarely in peripheral blood. Blood of patients with ankylosing spondylitis appeared to be characterized by a TCR beta motif of seven or eight highly homologous variants.

Germline V CDR1 and CDR2: SGDLS, YYNGEE. V was clipped by 1 base and J by 4 bases, with 11 bases between them. The CDR3 sequence is 14 residues long. TCRdb fed the 5' RACE reads into MiXCR, producing one record per CDR3 protein. The repertoire has roughly 42,000 distinct CDR3 sequences, roughly 2.5% of them found once; the top ten carry under 6%. At least ten counts were recorded for this clonotype. No antigen is known for it. The sample comprised blood, either unsorted or a sorted T cell fraction (not recorded which). This rearrangement joins TRBV9 to TRBJ1-1; D gene ambiguous. The origin of this receptor is a male donor with ankylosing spondylitis or in good health (not recorded which). The CDR3 DNA sequence: TGTGCCAGCAGCGTAATGGAACACGGCACTGAAGCTTTCTTT. Protein: CASSVMEHGTEAFF.